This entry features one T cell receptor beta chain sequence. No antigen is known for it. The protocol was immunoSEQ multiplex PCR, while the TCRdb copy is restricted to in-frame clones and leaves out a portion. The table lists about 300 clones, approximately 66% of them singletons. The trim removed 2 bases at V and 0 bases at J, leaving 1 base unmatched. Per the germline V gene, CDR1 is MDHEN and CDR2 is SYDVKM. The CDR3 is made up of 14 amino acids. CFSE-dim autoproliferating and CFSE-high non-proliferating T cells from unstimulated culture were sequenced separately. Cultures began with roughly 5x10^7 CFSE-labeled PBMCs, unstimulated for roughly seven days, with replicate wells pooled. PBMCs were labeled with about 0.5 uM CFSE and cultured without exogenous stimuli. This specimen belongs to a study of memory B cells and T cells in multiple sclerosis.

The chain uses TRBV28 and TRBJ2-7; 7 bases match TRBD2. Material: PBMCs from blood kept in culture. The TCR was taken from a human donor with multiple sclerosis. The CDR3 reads CASSLGGSSYEQYF. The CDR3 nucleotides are TGTGCCAGCAGTTTAGGCGGGAGCTCCTACGAGCAGTACTTC.